A single sample is the source of the 27 T cell receptor beta chains below, sequenced in a study of shared clonotypes between healthy human individuals (dated by TCRdb to about 2020). Libraries were constructed by the immunoSEQ multiplex PCR assay. As stored in TCRdb, this immuneACCESS dataset retains in-frame rearrangements with V and J assigned. A fraction of the clones does not appear; measured against another copy, unresolved V genes explain less than half of the discrepancy, and the remainder lacks a known reason. Present in this sample are some 2 million clones, just under 95% of which were seen just once. Roughly 1% of the sample rests with the top ten. CD8 naive samples consisted of CD45RO-negative cells that were positively selected for CCR7, yielding a CD45RA+CCR7+ population without TemRA cells. The sequenced sample was naive CD8+ T cells sorted from blood. The sample's cell subset or site, from its label and the paper: CD45RA+CCR7+. The receptor set was obtained from a man aged 18 to 30 in good health.

This chain connects TRBV2 to TRBJ1-1, with 7 positions matching TRBD1. Germline assignment: CDR1 SNHLY and CDR2 FYNNEI. The CDR3 consists of 13 residues. Trimming removed 6 bases from V and 11 bases from J; junction bases left unmatched: 12. The CDR3 nucleotides read TGTGCCAGCAGCTCCCGGGGGGACAGAAGGGCTTTCTTT. This encodes CASSSRGDRRAFF.

The chain recombines TRBV27 with TRBJ2-7; D is unclear. Per the germline V gene, CDR1 is MNHEY and CDR2 is SMNVEV (reference sequence). CDR3 length: 14 amino acids. V gave up 6 bases and J gave up 3 bases, with 15 bases separating them. The DNA for the CDR3 is TGTGCCAGCAGCCCTACTGATGCCTTCTACGAGCAGTACTTC. Its protein is CASSPTDAFYEQYF.

Worth noting for this clone: This same CDR3 is encoded by further DNA sequences in the sample. The chain carries TRBV6-5 and TRBJ2-1; D unclear. Germline V gives CDR1 MNHEY, CDR2 SVGAGI. The CDR3 contains 11 residues. Trimming stripped 6 bases from V and 5 bases from J, with 5 bases between. CDR3 in amino acids: CASREDNEQFF. In DNA, the CDR3 is TGTGCCAGCAGGGAAGACAATGAGCAGTTCTTC.

The chain uses TRBV28 and TRBJ2-5; 7 positions agree with TRBD2. V lost 7 bases to trimming and J lost 0 bases; unmatched junction nucleotides: 5. This CDR3 comprises 14 residues. Germline CDR1 and CDR2: MDHEN and SYDVKM. The DNA of the CDR3 is TGTGCCAGCACCCCCGGGGGGTACCAAGAGACCCAGTACTTC. It yields the protein CASTPGGYQETQYF.

To note about this clone: Given the absence of the conserved phenylalanine or tryptophan at the CDR3 end, a read error is likely. The limits of the CDR3 on the DNA are not certain, so only TCRdb's listed CDR3 is given. The chain employs TRBV5-3 and TRBJ2-4; whether TRBD1, the table's D call, matches the DNA was not checked. TRBV5-3 is an ORF, and what it does is uncertain. Including both end residues, the CDR3 is 8 amino acids long. The chain's CDR3 is CARSPTGP.

This clone appeared once. The chain carries TRBV7-3 and TRBJ2-3, with D perhaps assigned TRBD1 or TRBD2 (5 bases each). Trimming removed 5 bases at V and 4 bases at J, with 13 bases between. Germline-derived CDR1 and CDR2 are SGHTA and FQGTGA. This CDR3 spans 14 amino acids. The CDR3 region has the DNA TGTGCCAGCAGCCGCCGGGGCAAACCAGATACGCAGTATTTT. Translated: CASSRRGKPDTQYF.

CDR3 in DNA: TGTGCTAGTGGTTTGGTAGTAGCGGGAGTGTTATACAATGAGCAGTTCTTC. This gives the protein CASGLVVAGVLYNEQFF. The J gene is TRBJ2-1, the V gene TRBV12-5; 9 bases fit TRBD2. The CDR3 loop spans 17 amino acids. The V and J ends lost 0 bases and 4 bases, in that order; junction bases with no gene match: 7. Per germline, CDR1 LGHNT and CDR2 FRNRAP.

A note on this clone: A much larger clone differs by one base, so this may be a read error. The chain joins TRBV6-6 to TRBJ2-7; D is uncertain. With 5 bases removed from V and 3 bases from J, the gap between germline ends came to 2 bases. In germline, CDR1 is MNHNY, CDR2 SVGAGI (reference sequence). The length of the CDR3 is 10 residues. CDR3 in DNA: TGTGCCAGCAGTCACTACGAGCAGTACTTC. It translates to CASSHYEQYF.

The chain couples TRBV19 to TRBJ1-5; 10 nucleotides agree with TRBD1. The CDR3 consists of 15 residues. Per the germline V gene, CDR1 is LNHDA and CDR2 is SQIVND (reference sequence). With 9 bases clipped from V and 5 bases from J, the junction kept 10 bases outside the gene matches. CDR3 region: CASKMTGGMDQPQHF. The CDR3 DNA reads as TGTGCCAGCAAAATGACAGGGGGCATGGATCAGCCCCAGCATTTT.

V usage is TRBV7-9 and J usage is TRBJ1-5, with D maybe TRBD1 (5 bases). The CDR3 is made up of 15 amino acids. CDR1 is SEHNR, CDR2 FQNEAQ, per germline (reference sequence). The V and J ends lost 4 bases and 4 bases respectively, with 14 bases between them. The DNA for the CDR3 is TGTGCCAGCAGCTCTGGAGGGGACCCTAATCAGCCCCAGCATTTT. Translating it yields CASSSGGDPNQPQHF.

The chain recombines TRBV18 with TRBJ2-7; TRBD2 matches 9 bases. CDR3 length: 14 amino acids. V lost 6 bases and J lost 1; bases outside the gene matches: 4. Germline V lookup: CDR1 KGHSH, CDR2 LQKENI. The CDR3 sequence: CASSRGLASYEQYF. DNA of the CDR3: TGTGCCAGCTCCCGAGGACTAGCGTCCTACGAGCAGTACTTC.

The V call is TRBV30, the J call TRBJ2-5; 10 positions agree with TRBD2. CDR1 and CDR2 (germline): GTSNPN, SVGIG (reference sequence). The CDR3 has 14 residues. With V trimmed by 4 bases and J by 5 bases, 7 bases remained unmatched. CDR3 nucleotides: TGTGCCTGGAATGCGGTAGCGGGAGGTGAGACCCAGTACTTC. It yields the protein CAWNAVAGGETQYF.

The chain is built from TRBV11-2 and TRBJ2-7; D is unclear. The V end lost 2 bases, the J end lost 1 base, and 15 bases lay between the germline ends. CDR3 size: 16 residues. CDR1 is SGHAT, CDR2 FQNNGV, per germline. The CDR3 DNA reads TGTGCCAGCAGCTTATCCGGATCAAAACTTTCCTACGAGCAGTACTTC. As protein: CASSLSGSKLSYEQYF.

This CDR3 reads CASTEGRFEETQYF. CDR3 sequence (DNA): TGTGCCAGCACAGAGGGGCGGTTCGAAGAGACCCAGTACTTC. This chain joins TRBV28 and TRBJ2-5, with D perhaps given as TRBD1 or TRBD2 (5 bases each). This CDR3 contains 14 residues. Germline lookup yields CDR1 MDHEN and CDR2 SYDVKM. V was pared by 7 bases and J by 3 bases, with 15 bases between.

Note on this clone: Other nucleotide sequences in the sample specify the same CDR3. The rearrangement joins TRBV7-6 to TRBJ2-3; D is undetermined. Germline V gene sequence: CDR1 SGHVS, CDR2 FNYEAQ. CDR3 length equals 14 residues. Trimming stripped 1 base from V and 3 bases from J, with 8 bases between. DNA of the CDR3: TGTGCCAGCAGCTTAGAGGCAGATACAGATACGCAGTATTTT. Residues: CASSLEADTDTQYF.

The gene calls are TRBV28 and TRBJ2-7; tentatively, D is TRBD2 (6 bases). This CDR3 has 14 amino acids. Per germline, CDR1 MDHEN and CDR2 SYDVKM. The V end lost 4 bases, the J end lost 4 bases, and 14 bases lay between the germline ends. The CDR3 region is CASSWVEGGYEQYF. As DNA, the CDR3 is TGTGCCAGCAGTTGGGTGGAGGGTGGGTACGAGCAGTACTTC.

About this clone: Other DNA sequences from this sample encode an identical CDR3 as well. The chain employs TRBV11-3 and TRBJ2-3, with 15 bases identical to TRBD2. With 4 bases clipped from V and 5 bases from J, the junction kept 7 bases outside the gene matches. Germline V CDR1 and CDR2: SGHNT, YENEEA. This CDR3 contains 17 residues. CDR3 amino acids: CASSSGLAGGPGDTQYF. The CDR3 DNA is TGTGCCAGCAGCTCCGGACTAGCGGGAGGGCCCGGAGATACGCAGTATTTT.

This rearrangement joins TRBV25-1 to TRBJ2-5; no clear D gene. V lost 0 bases to trimming and J lost 5 bases, with 1 base between them. The germline V gene encodes CDR1 MGHDK and CDR2 SYGVNS. This CDR3 has 11 residues. CDR3 in amino acids: CASSEYETQYF. In nucleotides, the CDR3 is TGTGCCAGCAGTGAATATGAGACCCAGTACTTC. The variable domain in full, completed from reference TRBV25-1 and TRBJ2-5, reads EADIYQTPRYLVIGTGKKITLECSQTMGHDKMYWYQQDPGMELHLIHYSYGVNSTEKGDLSSESTVSRIRTEHFPLTLESARPSHTSQYLCASSEYETQYFGPGTRLLVL.

The rearrangement links TRBV10-3 to TRBJ2-7; no clear D. Trimming removed 4 bases from V and 3 bases from J, with 10 bases in between. The CDR3 length is 13 residues. Germline lookup yields CDR1 ENHRY and CDR2 SYGVKD. The CDR3 reads CAISASPDYEQYF. CDR3 sequence (DNA): TGTGCCATCAGTGCGAGCCCAGACTACGAGCAGTACTTC.

This clone was seen just once. The rearrangement uses TRBV7-9 and TRBJ1-5; TRBD1 matches at 9 bases. This CDR3 comprises 18 residues. V was clipped by 4 bases and J by 3 bases; unmatched bases: 13. From germline, CDR1 is SEHNR and CDR2 FQNEAQ (reference sequence). The DNA for the CDR3 is TGTGCCAGCAGCTCAGGGGAATTCGGACAGGGGAACAATCAGCCCCAGCATTTT. Its protein is CASSSGEFGQGNNQPQHF. Filled out from reference TRBV7-9 and TRBJ1-5, the complete variable domain reads DTGVSQNPRHKITKRGQNVTFRCDPISEHNRLYWYRQTLGQGPEFLTYFQNEAQLEKSRLLSDRFSAERPKGSFSTLEIQRTEQGDSAMYLCASSSGEFGQGNNQPQHFGDGTRLSIL.

The chain employs TRBV28 and TRBJ1-2; 9 nucleotides agree with TRBD1. Per germline, CDR1 MDHEN and CDR2 SYDVKM. Trimming took 3 bases from V and 4 from J; bases not matched to a gene: 12. CDR3 size: 17 residues. The CDR3 DNA sequence: TGTGCCAGCAGTTTTCGGGTGCCGGGACAGGGTCTCTATGGCTACACCTTC. This translates into CASSFRVPGQGLYGYTF.

This clone was seen a handful of times. The gene calls are TRBV28 and TRBJ1-5, with D unresolved. CDR1 is MDHEN, CDR2 SYDVKM, per germline. V lost 1 base, J lost 1 base, and 14 bases lay in between. The CDR3 extends over 17 amino acids. The CDR3 nucleotides are TGTGCCAGCAGTTTATTAATCGAGGTTATCAGCAATCAGCCCCAGCATTTT. Translated: CASSLLIEVISNQPQHF.

DNA of the CDR3: TGTGCCAGTAGTAAAACCTATTCAGCTAACTATGGCTACACCTTC. Protein: CASSKTYSANYGYTF. The V gene is TRBV19, the J gene TRBJ1-2; D not certain. The CDR3 covers 15 residues. Germline V gene sequence: CDR1 LNHDA, CDR2 SQIVND (reference sequence). Trimming shortened V by 4 bases and J by 0 bases, and 12 bases separated the two germline ends. Full variable domain (missing parts from reference TRBV19 and TRBJ1-2): DGGITQSPKYLFRKEGQNVTLSCEQNLNHDAMYWYRQDPGQGLRLIYYSQIVNDFQKGDIAEGYSVSREKKESFPLTVTSAQKNPTAFYLCASSKTYSANYGYTFGSGTRLTVV.

This clone appeared a single time. This chain uses TRBV11-2 with TRBJ2-7, with D maybe TRBD2 (5 bases). The CDR3 runs 15 residues. V was cut by 6 bases and J by 2 bases, with 17 bases left in between. Germline-derived CDR1 and CDR2 are SGHAT and FQNNGV. The CDR3: CASRDSGTAPYEQYF. CDR3 nucleotide sequence: TGTGCCAGCAGGGACTCGGGAACGGCTCCCTACGAGCAGTACTTC.

The rearrangement links TRBV6-1 to TRBJ1-2; no definite D call. Germline assignment: CDR1 MNHNS and CDR2 SASEGT. The length of the CDR3 is 15 residues. Trimming pared 3 bases from V and 4 bases from J, leaving 15 bases between. The CDR3 coding sequence is TGTGCCAGCAGTGATTTCCGGGGTAAGGGCTATGGCTACACCTTC. Protein sequence: CASSDFRGKGYGYTF.

The table lists this clone with a count of one. CDR3 DNA: TGTGCCAGCAGATTCCTGGGGGTGCATCAGCCCCAGCATTTT. Translating gives CASRFLGVHQPQHF. The chain has TRBV27 and TRBJ1-5, with TRBD1 as a possible D gene (5 bases). V lost 6 bases, J lost 5 bases, and 14 bases lay in between. Germline V lookup: CDR1 MNHEY, CDR2 SMNVEV (reference sequence). This CDR3 spans 14 amino acids.

The chain has TRBV19 and TRBJ2-7; D gene unclear. The CDR3 loop spans 16 amino acids. Between the trimmed V and J ends, which lost 0 bases and 0 bases, there was a span of 12 bases. Germline lookup yields CDR1 LNHDA and CDR2 SQIVND (reference sequence). CDR3 in DNA: TGTGCCAGTAGTATAGATCCGGGCGCCCGCTCCTACGAGCAGTACTTC. Its translation: CASSIDPGARSYEQYF.